This is a list of T cell receptor beta chains from one sample in a study of blood T cell repertoires in COVID-19. This table comes from immunoSEQ multiplex PCR, and its TCRdb copy is limited to in-frame clones, with some not included. The table lists about 220,000 clones, 90% of them singletons. Sequences were obtained from PBMCs or T cells enriched from blood (not recorded which). These receptors were obtained from a man in his thirties or forties who had been exposed to COVID-19. Both conserved end residues are part of each CDR3. A D gene is named only where the DNA matches it firmly. A clone size is listed for some rows: how often the clone was seen (once, few, many), or a class if it is expanded.

j_call	v_call	cdr3_length	d_call	clone_size	cdr3_aa	cdr3_nt
TRBJ2-5	TRBV11-2	15	TRBD2	.	CASSPQRGGRETQYF	TGTGCCAGCAGCCCACAGCGGGGGGGCCGAGAGACCCAGTACTTC
TRBJ2-7	TRBV2	13	TRBD1	few	CAGRTGSLGEQYF	TGTGCCGGGAGGACAGGGAGTTTAGGCGAGCAGTACTTC
TRBJ2-3	TRBV6-4	16	TRBD2	.	CASSVQAGESTDTQYF	TGTGCCAGCAGTGTGCAGGCGGGGGAGAGCACAGATACGCAGTATTTT
TRBJ2-7	TRBV7-2	14	.	.	CASSLVGRVNEQYF	TGTGCCAGCAGCTTAGTCGGCAGGGTGAACGAGCAGTACTTC
TRBJ2-3	TRBV6-5	13	TRBD1	.	CALSWTGIDTQYF	TGTGCCCTGAGTTGGACAGGGATCGATACGCAGTATTTT
TRBJ1-5	TRBV18	15	.	many	CASSPGFEGNQPQHF	TGTGCCAGCTCACCAGGGTTTGAGGGCAATCAGCCCCAGCATTTT
TRBJ2-5	TRBV7-2	14	.	.	CASSLDMRAETQYF	TGTGCCAGCAGCTTAGATATGAGGGCGGAGACCCAGTACTTC
TRBJ2-7	TRBV27	14	.	once	CASSPGHDSYEQYF	TGTGCCAGCAGTCCTGGACACGACTCCTACGAGCAGTACTTC
TRBJ2-5	TRBV29-1	15	.	once	CSAANPGRRSETQYF	TGCAGCGCCGCTAACCCTGGGAGACGCTCGGAGACCCAGTACTTC
TRBJ1-2	TRBV9	15	TRBD1	.	CASSVTGQGSYGYTF	TGTGCCAGCAGCGTGACAGGGCAGGGTTCCTATGGCTACACCTTC
TRBJ2-1	TRBV3-1/TRBV3-2	13	TRBD1	.	CASSQTGDNEQFF	TGTGCCAGCAGCCAGACAGGGGACAATGAGCAGTTCTTC
TRBJ2-5	TRBV24-1	14	TRBD1	.	CATSDPTGVETQYF	TGTGCCACCAGTGATCCGACAGGGGTGGAGACCCAGTACTTC
TRBJ1-6	TRBV9	13	.	.	CASSVDSDSPLHF	TGTGCCAGCAGCGTAGATTCGGATTCACCCCTCCACTTT
TRBJ1-1	TRBV5-1	15	TRBD1	.	CASSFQSGGWTEAFF	TGCGCCAGCAGCTTCCAATCAGGGGGCTGGACTGAAGCTTTCTTT
TRBJ2-3	TRBV6-2/TRBV6-3	18	TRBD2	few	CASSYSSLAGVRTDTQYF	TGTGCCAGCAGTTACTCGAGTCTCGCGGGGGTTCGAACAGATACGCAGTATTTT
TRBJ2-7	TRBV9	14	TRBD2	.	CASSGGTSGYEQYF	TGTGCCAGCAGCGGTGGGACTAGCGGGTACGAGCAGTACTTC
TRBJ2-5	TRBV6-5	15	TRBD1	.	CASSYDRGNQETQYF	TGTGCCAGCAGCTACGACAGGGGGAACCAAGAGACCCAGTACTTC
TRBJ1-2	TRBV5-6	14	TRBD1	.	CASSFLQGEDGYTF	TGTGCCAGCAGCTTCCTCCAGGGGGAGGATGGCTACACCTTC
TRBJ1-6	TRBV2	15	TRBD1	.	CASSESGTGGSPLHF	TGTGCCAGCAGTGAAAGTGGGACAGGGGGCTCACCCCTCCACTTT
TRBJ2-3	TRBV27	17	TRBD2	.	CASSSAPDREDTDTQYF	TGTGCCAGCAGTTCGGCCCCGGACCGGGAGGACACAGATACGCAGTATTTT
TRBJ2-1	TRBV7-9	12	.	.	CASSLRGNEQFF	TGTGCCAGCAGCTTACGCGGCAATGAGCAGTTCTTC
TRBJ1-5	TRBV5-5	16	.	.	CASTYTLVESNQPQHF	TGTGCCAGCACCTATACCCTAGTCGAAAGCAATCAGCCCCAGCATTTT
TRBJ1-4	TRBV9	16	.	.	CASSVGTDATNEKLFF	TGTGCCAGCAGCGTAGGGACAGACGCAACTAATGAAAAACTGTTTTTT
TRBJ1-1	TRBV9	13	.	.	CASSVAQDTEAFF	TGTGCCAGCAGCGTAGCTCAGGACACTGAAGCTTTCTTT
TRBJ1-3	TRBV19	16	TRBD1	once	CASSLFQGAQGNTIYF	TGTGCCAGTAGCCTCTTTCAGGGGGCTCAAGGAAACACCATATATTTT
TRBJ2-1	TRBV6-4	15	TRBD2	.	CASSDPTSGSNEQFF	TGTGCCAGCAGTGACCCCACTAGCGGGAGCAATGAGCAGTTCTTC
TRBJ1-3	TRBV2	12	.	.	CASLGPGNTIYF	TGTGCCAGCCTGGGGCCTGGAAACACCATATATTTT
TRBJ1-1	TRBV7-3	14	.	.	CASSFSRDGAEAFF	TGTGCCAGCAGCTTTTCCCGGGATGGGGCTGAAGCTTTCTTT
TRBJ2-2	TRBV5-1	14	.	.	CASSGTGDTGELFF	TGCGCCAGCAGCGGTACAGGAGACACCGGGGAGCTGTTTTTT
TRBJ2-5	TRBV6-6	12	.	.	CASSRLEETQYF	TGTGCCAGCAGTCGCCTTGAAGAGACCCAGTACTTC
TRBJ1-6	TRBV3-1/TRBV3-2	15	.	.	CASSQSPGSRSPLHF	TGTGCCAGCAGCCAAAGCCCAGGGTCAAGATCACCCCTCCACTTT
TRBJ1-2	TRBV14	13	TRBD1	.	CASSRRGTYGYTF	TGTGCCAGCAGCCGCAGGGGGACCTATGGCTACACCTTC
TRBJ1-1	TRBV7-2	15	TRBD1	.	CASSLGTGVRSEAFF	TGTGCCAGCAGCCTCGGGACAGGGGTACGATCTGAAGCTTTCTTT
TRBJ2-7	TRBV7-9	14	TRBD2	.	CASSPPGGSYEQYF	TGTGCCAGCAGCCCACCGGGGGGTTCCTACGAGCAGTACTTC
TRBJ2-3	TRBV4-3	15	TRBD2	.	CASSRLAGGLDTQYF	TGCGCCAGCAGCCGCCTAGCGGGGGGATTAGATACGCAGTATTTT
TRBJ2-3	TRBV4-2	15	.	.	CASSQEDDGGDTQYF	TGTGCCAGCAGCCAAGAAGATGACGGAGGGGATACGCAGTATTTT
TRBJ1-2	TRBV6-5	12	.	.	CASSQGNYGYTF	TGTGCCAGTTCACAGGGAAACTATGGCTACACCTTC
TRBJ1-5	TRBV5-5	14	TRBD1	once	CASSSGQGHQPQHF	TGTGCCAGCAGCTCGGGACAGGGGCATCAGCCCCAGCATTTT
TRBJ2-5	TRBV10-2	11	.	few	CASSEKLTQYF	TGCGCCAGCAGTGAGAAGCTGACCCAGTACTTC
TRBJ2-7	TRBV5-1	11	.	.	CASSLEREQYF	TGCGCCAGCAGCTTGGAGCGGGAGCAGTACTTC
TRBJ2-7	TRBV4-1	17	TRBD2	.	CASSQNLAGGTSYEQYF	TGCGCCAGCAGCCAGAATCTAGCGGGGGGAACCTCCTACGAGCAGTACTTC
TRBJ1-6	TRBV2	13	.	.	CASMGQNDSPLHF	TGTGCCAGCATGGGACAAAACGATTCACCCCTCCACTTT
TRBJ1-5	TRBV7-6	15	.	few	CASSQEATDNQPQHF	TGTGCCAGCAGCCAGGAGGCCACGGACAATCAGCCCCAGCATTTT
TRBJ2-7	TRBV3-1/TRBV3-2	15	.	.	CASSQDRTEDYEQYF	TGTGCCAGCAGCCAAGATAGGACGGAGGACTACGAGCAGTACTTC
TRBJ2-5	TRBV4-1	13	TRBD1	.	CASGQGARETQYF	TGCGCCAGCGGACAGGGGGCGCGGGAGACCCAGTACTTC
TRBJ2-1	TRBV19	12	.	.	CASSIGRWEQFF	TGTGCCAGTAGTATTGGCCGTTGGGAGCAGTTCTTC
TRBJ2-2	TRBV9	15	.	.	CASSSDGVGAGELFF	TGTGCCAGCAGCTCGGACGGGGTTGGGGCCGGGGAGCTGTTTTTT
TRBJ2-7	TRBV28	12	.	few	CASSLTGYEQYF	TGTGCCAGCAGTTTAACCGGGTACGAGCAGTACTTC
TRBJ1-2	TRBV29-1	12	.	.	CSVRISDYGYTF	TGCAGCGTGAGGATAAGTGACTATGGCTACACCTTC
TRBJ1-2	TRBV2	13	.	.	CASRQIPNYGYTF	TGTGCCAGCAGGCAGATCCCTAACTATGGCTACACCTTC
TRBJ1-1	TRBV11-2	14	.	.	CASSYRTENTEAFF	TGTGCCAGCAGCTACCGGACAGAGAACACTGAAGCTTTCTTT
TRBJ2-1	TRBV5-1	8	.	.	CASLPQFF	TGCGCCAGCCTCCCGCAGTTCTTC
TRBJ1-2	TRBV7-8	14	.	.	CASSARGRDYGYTF	TGTGCCAGCAGCGCAAGGGGCAGGGACTATGGCTACACCTTC
TRBJ2-1	TRBV12-3/TRBV12-4	12	TRBD2	.	CASSSGLAGEFF	TGTGCCAGCAGTTCGGGACTAGCGGGGGAGTTCTTC
TRBJ1-1	TRBV6-4	13	TRBD1	.	CASSGDRGTEAFF	TGTGCCAGCAGTGGGGACAGGGGCACTGAAGCTTTCTTT
TRBJ1-5	TRBV19	14	TRBD1	.	CASSIGQGGQPQHF	TGTGCCAGTAGTATCGGACAGGGGGGGCAGCCCCAGCATTTT
TRBJ2-7	TRBV5-1	15	TRBD1	.	CASSSRTGDVGEQYF	TGCGCCAGCAGCTCACGGACAGGGGACGTAGGGGAGCAGTACTTC
TRBJ2-5	TRBV24-1	15	TRBD2	.	CATSDVAGGQETQYF	TGTGCCACCAGTGATGTAGCGGGGGGGCAAGAGACCCAGTACTTC
TRBJ2-1	TRBV7-5	18	.	.	CVRSLEEGLRRAYNEQFF	TGTGTCAGAAGCTTAGAAGAGGGACTGCGAAGGGCTTACAATGAGCAGTTCTTC